This is a list of T cell receptor beta chains from one sample in a study of control samples from healthy donors and cancer patients. Sequenced by immunoSEQ multiplex PCR; TCRdb stores in-frame clones only, minus some. Of 120,000 or so clones listed, 90% are singletons. The source material was blood. Source of these receptors: a man aged 18 to 30 in good health. CDR3s include the opening cysteine and the closing phenylalanine or tryptophan. A D gene is named only where the DNA matches it firmly. A clone size is listed for some rows: how often the clone was seen (once, few, many), or a class if it is expanded.

TRBV2	-	TRBJ2-1	-	CASSVSGHEQFF	TGTGCCAGCAGTGTTAGTGGGCATGAGCAGTTCTTC
TRBV7-3	-	TRBJ2-1	TRBD2	CASSLPAGGGNEQFF	TGTGCCAGCAGCTTACCGGCGGGAGGGGGAAATGAGCAGTTCTTC
TRBV3-1/TRBV3-2	few	TRBJ1-1	-	CASSQENTEAFF	TGTGCCAGCAGCCAAGAGAACACTGAAGCTTTCTTT
TRBV6-6	-	TRBJ2-6	-	CASSRRFNSGSGANVLTF	TGTGCCAGCAGCCGAAGGTTCAACTCGGGCTCTGGGGCCAACGTCCTGACTTTC
TRBV6-5	-	TRBJ2-1	TRBD1	CASSYPGTVIREQFF	TGTGCCAGCAGTTACCCCGGGACAGTCATAAGGGAGCAGTTCTTC
TRBV3-1/TRBV3-2	few	TRBJ2-2	TRBD2	CASSHEGLAGGGTGELFF	TGTGCCAGCAGCCATGAAGGACTAGCGGGGGGAGGTACCGGGGAGCTGTTTTTT
TRBV11-3	-	TRBJ1-2	-	CASSLQDYGYTF	TGTGCCAGCAGCCTTCAGGACTATGGCTACACCTTC
TRBV12-3/TRBV12-4	-	TRBJ2-7	-	CASTQGMAYEQYF	TGTGCCAGCACCCAGGGGATGGCCTACGAGCAGTACTTC
TRBV7-8	-	TRBJ2-7	-	CASSPLGISYEQYF	TGTGCCAGCAGCCCCTTGGGAATTTCCTACGAGCAGTACTTC
TRBV11-2	-	TRBJ2-6	-	CASSLERSGANVLTF	TGTGCCAGCAGCTTAGAACGCTCTGGGGCCAACGTCCTGACTTTC
TRBV19	-	TRBJ2-2	-	CASSPGTPPGELFF	TGTGCCAGTAGTCCCGGGACTCCACCCGGGGAGCTGTTTTTT
TRBV24-1	-	TRBJ2-3	-	CATGRQTDLSQYF	TGTGCCACCGGGCGACAGACCGACCTATCGCAGTATTTT
TRBV28	once	TRBJ2-3	TRBD1	CASSDRVDTQYF	TGTGCCAGCAGTGACAGGGTAGATACGCAGTATTTT
TRBV11-2	-	TRBJ2-1	-	CASSLGLTADQFF	TGTGCCAGCAGCTTAGGGCTTACGGCCGATCAGTTCTTC
TRBV27	once	TRBJ1-1	TRBD1	CASSKQGLGTEAFF	TGTGCCAGCAGTAAACAGGGGTTGGGCACTGAAGCTTTCTTT
TRBV11-2	-	TRBJ2-3	TRBD2	CASSFSGGRDTQYF	TGTGCCAGCAGCTTTTCGGGAGGGAGAGATACGCAGTATTTT
TRBV3-1/TRBV3-2	-	TRBJ2-7	-	CASSHSSYEQYF	TGTGCCAGCAGCCACAGCTCCTACGAGCAGTACTTC
TRBV9	-	TRBJ1-3	-	CASSSRGRGLYF	TGTGCCAGCAGCTCTAGGGGCAGGGGCCTATATTTT
TRBV12-3/TRBV12-4	-	TRBJ1-4	TRBD1	CASSLDRFEKLFF	TGTGCCAGCAGTTTGGACAGGTTTGAAAAACTGTTTTTT
TRBV30	-	TRBJ1-2	-	CAWSRLRENYGYTF	TGTGCCTGGAGTCGCCTGAGGGAAAACTATGGCTACACCTTC
TRBV18	once	TRBJ2-7	TRBD1	CASSPGQGEQYF	TGTGCCAGCTCACCGGGACAGGGAGAACAGTACTTC
TRBV15	few	TRBJ2-5	TRBD2	CATRPAGTSGYVGSETQYF	TGTGCCACCAGGCCGGCGGGGACTAGCGGATATGTAGGTTCAGAGACCCAGTACTTC
TRBV29-1	-	TRBJ1-3	TRBD1	CSAEGGGLGNTIYF	TGCAGCGCTGAGGGAGGGGGCCTTGGAAACACCATATATTTT
TRBV5-1	-	TRBJ1-4	-	CASSPADPNEKLFF	TGCGCCAGCAGCCCCGCGGACCCTAATGAAAAACTGTTTTTT
TRBV7-6	-	TRBJ2-5	-	CASSPLGEKKGETQYF	TGTGCCAGCAGCCCCCTCGGGGAGAAAAAGGGAGAGACCCAGTACTTC
TRBV14	-	TRBJ2-1	-	CASSQWDQSEQFF	TGTGCCAGCAGCCAATGGGACCAAAGTGAGCAGTTCTTC
TRBV2	-	TRBJ1-5	-	CASSVAGHQPQHF	TGTGCCAGCAGTGTAGCAGGGCATCAGCCCCAGCATTTT
TRBV28	-	TRBJ2-3	TRBD2	CASTGAGGAQTAQYF	TGTGCCAGCACCGGAGCGGGGGGGGCCCAAACGGCGCAGTATTTT
TRBV11-2	-	TRBJ1-1	-	CASSPARVSAFF	TGTGCCAGCAGCCCAGCCAGGGTTTCGGCTTTCTTT
TRBV27	-	TRBJ1-2	-	CASSLGEKYGYTF	TGTGCCAGCAGTTTGGGGGAGAAGTATGGCTACACCTTC
TRBV10-1	-	TRBJ2-7	-	CASSESESSYEQYF	TGCGCCAGCAGTGAGTCAGAAAGCTCCTACGAGCAGTACTTC
TRBV28	-	TRBJ1-5	TRBD1	CASSYGQGSGRQPQHF	TGTGCCAGCAGTTATGGACAGGGCAGCGGCAGGCAGCCCCAGCATTTT
TRBV3-1/TRBV3-2	-	TRBJ1-1	TRBD1	CASSQDQGGNTEAFF	TGTGCCAGCAGCCAAGATCAGGGGGGGAACACTGAAGCTTTCTTT
TRBV2	-	TRBJ2-3	TRBD2	CASSTSGRVGDTQYF	TGTGCCAGCAGCACTAGCGGGAGGGTGGGAGATACGCAGTATTTT
TRBV29-1	-	TRBJ1-4	TRBD1	CSVDRDEKLFF	TGCAGCGTCGACAGGGATGAAAAACTGTTTTTT
TRBV30	-	TRBJ1-5	-	CAWSTGFQQPQHF	TGTGCCTGGAGCACAGGGTTTCAGCAGCCCCAGCATTTT
TRBV4-1	-	TRBJ1-5	TRBD1	CASSQQGQGGNQPQHF	TGCGCCAGCAGCCAACAGGGACAGGGCGGTAATCAGCCCCAGCATTTT
TRBV7-2	-	TRBJ2-1	-	CASSFTNEQFF	TGTGCCAGCAGCTTTACAAATGAGCAGTTCTTC
TRBV3-1/TRBV3-2	-	TRBJ1-4	-	CASSQAGAEEKLFF	TGTGCCAGCAGCCAAGCAGGGGCTGAGGAAAAACTGTTTTTT
TRBV5-1	-	TRBJ2-3	-	CASSFANVALTDTQYF	TGCGCCAGCAGCTTCGCAAACGTAGCGTTGACAGATACGCAGTATTTT
TRBV10-3	-	TRBJ2-7	TRBD1	CATQGQGRYEQYF	TGTGCCACCCAGGGACAGGGTCGATACGAGCAGTACTTC
TRBV4-1	-	TRBJ1-2	-	CASSQRALTGNYGYTF	TGCGCCAGCAGCCAAAGGGCCCTTACAGGGAACTATGGCTACACCTTC
TRBV10-3	-	TRBJ1-2	TRBD1	CAISGETGSGVYYGYTF	TGTGCCATCAGTGGAGAGACAGGGAGCGGGGTCTACTATGGCTACACCTTC